This entry concerns a single TCR beta chain. The CDR3 sequence is 14 residues long. The junction had 0 bases not matched to a gene; V was cut back by 6 bases and J by 0 bases. Germline V gene sequence: CDR1 MDHEN, CDR2 SYDVKM. The data derive from a study of blood T cell repertoires in COVID-19. As for the study in general: From the United States, Italy and Spain came samples of acute and convalescent COVID-19.

Clones were read by immunoSEQ multiplex PCR, and TCRdb kept only the in-frame ones, dropping some. The sample contains under 250,000 clones, around 86% of which appear only once. The TCR comes from a middle-aged man who had recovered from COVID-19. This chain links TRBV28 with TRBJ2-7, with TRBD2 matching over 12 bases. Sequencing was done on a sample of PBMCs or T cells enriched from blood (not recorded which). The CDR3 here is CASRLAGGSYEQYF. In DNA form, the CDR3 reads TGTGCCAGCAGACTAGCGGGGGGCTCCTACGAGCAGTACTTC.